This paragraph reports one T cell receptor beta chain. CDR3 size: 15 residues. V was pared by 5 bases and J by 1 base, with 14 bases between. Germline V CDR1 and CDR2: KGHSH, LQKENI. The data are from a study of blood T cell repertoires in COVID-19. As for the study in general: T cells, B-cell-depleted T cells, or PBMCs provided the cDNA or gDNA that served as material.

Authors' methods: Estimation of nucleated cell counts was performed using reference gene primer amplification. Assay used: immunoSEQ multiplex PCR; TCRdb lists only in-frame clones, some missing. That table is the source of V, J and clone size, and D and trimming were worked out from the DNA. The sample shows approximately 150,000 clones, around 89% of them seen only once. This TCR came from a human donor in a cohort sampled during active COVID-19. Sequenced sample: peripheral blood. This chain connects TRBV18 to TRBJ1-1; TRBD1 is a possible D gene (6 bases). CDR3 bases: TGTGCCAGCTCAACGGTTCGGACAGAGAACACTGAAGCTTTCTTT. It specifies CASSTVRTENTEAFF. Based on the CDR3 plus reference TRBV18 and TRBJ1-1, the full variable domain is NAGVMQNPRHLVRRRGQEARLRCSPMKGHSHVYWYRQLPEEGLKFMVYLQKENIIDESGMPKERFSAEFPKEGPSILRIQQVVRGDSAAYFCASSTVRTENTEAFFGQGTRLTVV.